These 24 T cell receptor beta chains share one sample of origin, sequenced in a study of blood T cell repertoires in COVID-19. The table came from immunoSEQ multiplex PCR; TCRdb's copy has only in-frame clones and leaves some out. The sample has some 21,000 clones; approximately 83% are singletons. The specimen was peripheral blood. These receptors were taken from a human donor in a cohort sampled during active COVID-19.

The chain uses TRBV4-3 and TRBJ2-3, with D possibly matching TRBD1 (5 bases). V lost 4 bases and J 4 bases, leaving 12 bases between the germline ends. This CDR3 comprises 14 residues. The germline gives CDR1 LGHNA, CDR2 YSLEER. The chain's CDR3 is CASSPRRAADTQYF. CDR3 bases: TGCGCCAGCAGCCCTCGCAGGGCAGCAGATACGCAGTATTTT.

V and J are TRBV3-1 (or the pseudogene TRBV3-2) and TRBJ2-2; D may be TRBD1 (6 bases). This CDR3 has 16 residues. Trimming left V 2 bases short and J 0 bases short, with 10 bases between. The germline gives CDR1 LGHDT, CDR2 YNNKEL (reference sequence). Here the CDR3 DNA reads TGTGCCAGCAGCCAAAGAGGGGGAACGAACACCGGGGAGCTGTTTTTT. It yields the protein CASSQRGGTNTGELFF.

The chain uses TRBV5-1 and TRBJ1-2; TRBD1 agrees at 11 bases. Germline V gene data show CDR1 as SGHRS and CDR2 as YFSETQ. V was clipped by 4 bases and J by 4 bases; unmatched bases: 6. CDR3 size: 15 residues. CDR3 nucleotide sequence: TGCGCCAGCAGCGAAGGGACAGGGGGAAGCTATGGCTACACCTTC. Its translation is CASSEGTGGSYGYTF.

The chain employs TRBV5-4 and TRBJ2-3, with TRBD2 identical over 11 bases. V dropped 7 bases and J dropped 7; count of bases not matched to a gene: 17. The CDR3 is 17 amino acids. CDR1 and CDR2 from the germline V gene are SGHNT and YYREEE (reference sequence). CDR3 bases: TGTGCCAGCTCTTTGGGTAGCGGGGGGGCCTACACGAATACGCAGTATTTT. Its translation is CASSLGSGGAYTNTQYF.

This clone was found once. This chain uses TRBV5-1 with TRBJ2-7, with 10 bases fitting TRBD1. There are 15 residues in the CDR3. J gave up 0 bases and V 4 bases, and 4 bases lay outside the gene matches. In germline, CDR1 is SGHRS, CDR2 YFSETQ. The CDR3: CASSTRQGASYEQYF. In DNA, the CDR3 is TGCGCCAGCAGCACCCGACAGGGGGCCTCCTACGAGCAGTACTTC.

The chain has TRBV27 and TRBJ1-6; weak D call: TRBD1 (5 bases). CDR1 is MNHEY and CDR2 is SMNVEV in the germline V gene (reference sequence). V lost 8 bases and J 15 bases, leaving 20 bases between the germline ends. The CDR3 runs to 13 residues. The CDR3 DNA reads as TGTGCCAGCGGGGGGTGGCCGCCTCAGAACCTCCACTTT. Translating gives CASGGWPPQNLHF.

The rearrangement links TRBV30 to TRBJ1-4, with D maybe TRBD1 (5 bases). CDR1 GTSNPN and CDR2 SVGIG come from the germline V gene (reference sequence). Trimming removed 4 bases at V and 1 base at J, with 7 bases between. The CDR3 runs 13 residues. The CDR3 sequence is CAWTTGTNEKLFF. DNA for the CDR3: TGTGCCTGGACAACAGGAACTAATGAAAAACTGTTTTTT.

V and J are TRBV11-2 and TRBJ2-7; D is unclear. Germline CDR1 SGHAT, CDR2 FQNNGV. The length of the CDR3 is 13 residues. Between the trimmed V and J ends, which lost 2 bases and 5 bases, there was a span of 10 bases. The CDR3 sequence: CASSLSHRDEQYF. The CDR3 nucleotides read TGTGCCAGCAGCTTATCTCACCGCGACGAGCAGTACTTC.

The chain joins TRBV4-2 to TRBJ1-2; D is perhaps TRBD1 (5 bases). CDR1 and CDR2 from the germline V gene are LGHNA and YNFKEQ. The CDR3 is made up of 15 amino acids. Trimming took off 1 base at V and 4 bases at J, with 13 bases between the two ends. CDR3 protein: CASSQGQGLSYGYTF. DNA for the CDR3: TGTGCCAGCAGCCAAGGGCAGGGCTTGAGCTATGGCTACACCTTC.

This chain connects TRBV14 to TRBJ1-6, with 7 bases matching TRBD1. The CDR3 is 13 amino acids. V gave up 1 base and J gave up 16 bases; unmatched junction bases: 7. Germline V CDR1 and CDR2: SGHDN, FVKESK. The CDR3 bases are TGTGCCAGCAGCCAAGTCCAAGCAGGGGGTCTCCACTTT. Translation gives CASSQVQAGGLHF.

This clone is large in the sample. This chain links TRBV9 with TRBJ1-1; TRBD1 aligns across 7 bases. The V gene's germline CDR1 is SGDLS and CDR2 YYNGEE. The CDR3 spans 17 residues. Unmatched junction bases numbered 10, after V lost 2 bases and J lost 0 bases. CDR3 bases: TGTGCCAGCAGCGTTAATCCGGGACAGCAGGTGAACACTGAAGCTTTCTTT. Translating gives CASSVNPGQQVNTEAFF.

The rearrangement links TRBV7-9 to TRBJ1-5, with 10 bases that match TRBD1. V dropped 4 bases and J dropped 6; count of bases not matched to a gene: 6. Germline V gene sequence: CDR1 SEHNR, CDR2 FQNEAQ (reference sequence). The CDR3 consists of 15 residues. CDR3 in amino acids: CASSSSGQGGQPQHF. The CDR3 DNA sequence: TGTGCCAGCAGCTCATCCGGACAGGGGGGTCAGCCCCAGCATTTT.

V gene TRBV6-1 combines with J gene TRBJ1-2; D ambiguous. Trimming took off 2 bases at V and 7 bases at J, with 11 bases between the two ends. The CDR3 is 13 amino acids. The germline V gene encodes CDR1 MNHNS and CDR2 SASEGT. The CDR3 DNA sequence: TGTGCCAGCAGTGAAAGGGAGAGGGCTGGCTACACCTTC. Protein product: CASSERERAGYTF.

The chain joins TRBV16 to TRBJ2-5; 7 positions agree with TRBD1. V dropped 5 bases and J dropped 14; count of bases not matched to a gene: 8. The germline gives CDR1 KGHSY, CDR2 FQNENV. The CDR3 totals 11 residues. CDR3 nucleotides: TGTGCCAGCAGCGGTGGGACAGTTTATTACTTC. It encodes CASSGGTVYYF.

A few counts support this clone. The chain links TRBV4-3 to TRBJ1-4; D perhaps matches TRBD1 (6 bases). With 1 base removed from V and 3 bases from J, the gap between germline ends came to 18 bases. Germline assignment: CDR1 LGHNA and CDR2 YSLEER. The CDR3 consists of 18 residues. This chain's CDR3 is CASSQGGHGGRSNEKLFF. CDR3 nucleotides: TGCGCCAGCAGCCAAGGGGGACACGGGGGGCGGTCTAATGAAAAACTGTTTTTT.

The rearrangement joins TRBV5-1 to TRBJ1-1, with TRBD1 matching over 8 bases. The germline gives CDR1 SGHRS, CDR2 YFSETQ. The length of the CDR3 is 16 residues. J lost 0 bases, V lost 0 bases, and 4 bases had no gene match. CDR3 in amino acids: CASSLGQGMVNTEAFF. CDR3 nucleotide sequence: TGCGCCAGCAGCTTGGGACAGGGGATGGTGAACACTGAAGCTTTCTTT.

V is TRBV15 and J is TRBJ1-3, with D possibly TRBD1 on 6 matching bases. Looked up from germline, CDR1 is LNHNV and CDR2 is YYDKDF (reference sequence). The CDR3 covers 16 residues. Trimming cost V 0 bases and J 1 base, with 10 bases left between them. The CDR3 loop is CATSRDRGASGNTIYF. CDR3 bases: TGTGCCACCAGCAGAGATCGGGGGGCTTCTGGAAACACCATATATTTT.

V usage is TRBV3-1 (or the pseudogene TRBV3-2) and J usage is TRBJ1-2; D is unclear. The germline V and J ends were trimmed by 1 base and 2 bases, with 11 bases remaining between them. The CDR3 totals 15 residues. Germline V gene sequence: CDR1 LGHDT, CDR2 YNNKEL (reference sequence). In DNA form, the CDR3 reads TGTGCCAGCAGCCAAGGAACTTCGAAGAACTATGGCTACACCTTC. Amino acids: CASSQGTSKNYGYTF.

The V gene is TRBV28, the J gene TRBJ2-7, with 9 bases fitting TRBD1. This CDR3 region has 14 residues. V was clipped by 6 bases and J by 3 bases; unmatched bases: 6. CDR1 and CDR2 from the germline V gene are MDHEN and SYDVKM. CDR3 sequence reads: CASSLTGQGYEQYF. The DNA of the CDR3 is TGTGCCAGCAGCCTGACGGGACAGGGCTACGAGCAGTACTTC. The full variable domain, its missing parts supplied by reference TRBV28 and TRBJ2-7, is DVKVTQSSRYLVKRTGEKVFLECVQDMDHENMFWYRQDPGLGLRLIYFSYDVKMKEKGDIPEGYSVSREKKERFSLILESASTNQTSMYLCASSLTGQGYEQYFGPGTRLTVT.

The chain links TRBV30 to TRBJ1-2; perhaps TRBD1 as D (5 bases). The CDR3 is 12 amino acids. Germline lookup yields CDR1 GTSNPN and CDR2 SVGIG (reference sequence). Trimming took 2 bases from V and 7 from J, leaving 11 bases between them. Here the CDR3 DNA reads TGTGCCTGGAGTTCACCGGGGGGTGGCTACACCTTC. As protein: CAWSSPGGGYTF. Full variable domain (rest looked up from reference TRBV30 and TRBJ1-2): SQTIHQWPATLVQPVGSPLSLECTVEGTSNPNLYWYRQAAGRGLQLLFYSVGIGQISSEVPQNLSASRPQDRQFILSSKKLLLSDSGFYLCAWSSPGGGYTFGSGTRLTVV.

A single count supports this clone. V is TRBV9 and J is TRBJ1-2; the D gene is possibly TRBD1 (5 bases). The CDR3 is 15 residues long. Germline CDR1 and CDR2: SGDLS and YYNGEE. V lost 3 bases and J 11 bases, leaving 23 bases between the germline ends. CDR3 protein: CASSAQRSDSLLYTF. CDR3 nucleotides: TGTGCCAGCAGCGCCCAACGCTCCGACAGCCTTTTATACACCTTC.

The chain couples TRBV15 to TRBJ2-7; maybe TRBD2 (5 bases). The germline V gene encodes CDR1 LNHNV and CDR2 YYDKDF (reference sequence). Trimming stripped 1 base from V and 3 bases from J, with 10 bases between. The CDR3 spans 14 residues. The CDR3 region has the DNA TGTGCCACCAGCAGAGCGGTTGAGGGCTACGAGCAGTACTTC. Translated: CATSRAVEGYEQYF.

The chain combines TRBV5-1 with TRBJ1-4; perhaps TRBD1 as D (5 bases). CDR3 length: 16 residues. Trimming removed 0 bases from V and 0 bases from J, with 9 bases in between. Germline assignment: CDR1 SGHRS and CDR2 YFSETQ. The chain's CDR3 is CASSLARATTNEKLFF. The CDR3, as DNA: TGCGCCAGCAGCTTGGCCAGGGCTACAACTAATGAAAAACTGTTTTTT.

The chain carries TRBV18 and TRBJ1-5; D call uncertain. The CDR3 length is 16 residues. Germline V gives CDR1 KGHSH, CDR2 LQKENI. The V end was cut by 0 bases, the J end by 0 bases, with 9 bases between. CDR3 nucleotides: TGTGCCAGCTCACCACCCAACAGCTATAGCAATCAGCCCCAGCATTTT. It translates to CASSPPNSYSNQPQHF. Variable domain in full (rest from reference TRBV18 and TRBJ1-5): NAGVMQNPRHLVRRRGQEARLRCSPMKGHSHVYWYRQLPEEGLKFMVYLQKENIIDESGMPKERFSAEFPKEGPSILRIQQVVRGDSAAYFCASSPPNSYSNQPQHFGDGTRLSIL.